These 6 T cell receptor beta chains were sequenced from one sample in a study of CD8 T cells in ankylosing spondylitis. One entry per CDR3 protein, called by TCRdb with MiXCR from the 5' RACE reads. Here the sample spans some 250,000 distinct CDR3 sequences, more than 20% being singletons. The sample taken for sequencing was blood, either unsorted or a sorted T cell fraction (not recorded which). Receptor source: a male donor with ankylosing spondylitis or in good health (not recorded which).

Written as DNA, the CDR3 is TGTGCCAGCTCACCACCGAGGGGACAGGGGGCGGAAGAGCAGTACTTC. This translates into CASSPPRGQGAEEQYF. The rearrangement uses TRBV18 and TRBJ2-7; TRBD1 agrees at 12 bases. The germline V gene has CDR1 KGHSH and CDR2 LQKENI. There are 16 residues in the CDR3. The junction had 7 bases not matched to a gene; V was cut back by 0 bases and J by 7 bases.

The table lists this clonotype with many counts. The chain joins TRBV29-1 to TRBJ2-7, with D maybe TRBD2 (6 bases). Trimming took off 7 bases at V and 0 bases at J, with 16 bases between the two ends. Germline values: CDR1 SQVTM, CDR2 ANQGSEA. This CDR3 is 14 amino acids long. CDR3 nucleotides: TGCAGCGGTGCGCGGGCGCGGGACTCCTACGAGCAGTACTTC. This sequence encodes CSGARARDSYEQYF.

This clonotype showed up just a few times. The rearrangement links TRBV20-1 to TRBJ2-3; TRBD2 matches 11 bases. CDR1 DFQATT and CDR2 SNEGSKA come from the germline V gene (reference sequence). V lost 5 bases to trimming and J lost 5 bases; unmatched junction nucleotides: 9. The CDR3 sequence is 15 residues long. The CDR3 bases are TGCAGTGCTGAGATAGCGGGGGGGCCCGGAGATACGCAGTATTTT. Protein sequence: CSAEIAGGPGDTQYF.

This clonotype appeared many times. The CDR3 region is CSGKGRFPDTQYF. Written as DNA, the CDR3 is TGCAGCGGCAAGGGGAGGTTCCCAGATACGCAGTATTTT. The chain recombines TRBV29-1 with TRBJ2-3; D is perhaps TRBD2 (6 bases). Trimming took off 7 bases at V and 4 bases at J, with 15 bases between the two ends. CDR1 and CDR2 from the germline V gene are SQVTM and ANQGSEA. This CDR3 is built from 13 residues.

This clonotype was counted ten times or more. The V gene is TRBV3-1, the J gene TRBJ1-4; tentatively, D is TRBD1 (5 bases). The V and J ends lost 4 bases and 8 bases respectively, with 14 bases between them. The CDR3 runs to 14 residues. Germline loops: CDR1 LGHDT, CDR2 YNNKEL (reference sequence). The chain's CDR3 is CASSLGQPVEKLFF. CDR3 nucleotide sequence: TGTGCCAGCAGCCTCGGACAACCCGTGGAAAAACTGTTTTTT. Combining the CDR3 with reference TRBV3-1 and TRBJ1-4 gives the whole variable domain DTAVSQTPKYLVTQMGNDKSIKCEQNLGHDTMYWYKQDSKKFLKIMFSYNNKELIINETVPNRFSPKSPDKAHLNLHINSLELGDSAVYFCASSLGQPVEKLFFGSGTQLSVL.

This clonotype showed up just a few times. The CDR3 DNA is TGCAGCGTTGAAGATCTGGGCAGAGGTAATGAAAAACTGTTTTTT. This codes for CSVEDLGRGNEKLFF. J is TRBJ1-4 and V is TRBV29-1, with no clear D. Germline CDR1 reads SQVTM; CDR2 reads ANQGSEA. The CDR3 totals 15 residues. V was shortened by 0 bases and J by 4 bases, with 12 bases between the two germline ends.